The clone carrying this T cell receptor beta chain has just one count. The data stem from a study of shared clonotypes between healthy human individuals. CDR1 is SGHDN and CDR2 is FVKESK in the germline V gene. The germline V and J ends were trimmed by 4 bases and 1 base, with 14 bases remaining between them. This CDR3 has 16 amino acids. Assay used: immunoSEQ multiplex PCR; TCRdb lists only in-frame clones, some missing. The table has some 2,500,000 clones, under 95% seen once. The chain is built from TRBV14 and TRBJ1-3; D might be TRBD1 (5 bases). This TCR was recovered from a man younger than 35 in good health. Some clones in this sample may be carry-over from other donors' samples. The sequenced sample consisted of naive CD4+ T cells from PBMCs. Subset denoted: CD45RA+ positively selected. DNA for the CDR3: TGTGCCAGCAGCCTCCAACGGGGGGGGTCTGGAAACACCATATATTTT. As protein: CASSLQRGGSGNTIYF.